This T cell receptor beta chain was obtained from a study of response to subunit inactivated influenza vaccine. Points from the study as a whole: It was suggested by the authors that few new T cells are recruited by each seasonal influenza vaccination.

One entry per CDR3 protein, called by TCRdb with MiXCR from the RT-PCR reads. The sample consists of 600,000 to 850,000 distinct CDR3 sequences, approximately 14% of them appearing once. Trimming removed 6 bases at V and 0 bases at J, with 12 bases between. The germline CDR1 and CDR2 sequences are SGHTA and FQGNSA. The CDR3 is 15 residues long. As to this clonotype: Antigen: not known.

The sequencing here drew on PBMCs from blood, taken roughly 2 weeks before vaccination. The V call is TRBV7-2, the J call TRBJ2-1, with D hard to call. This TCR was recovered from a man aged 50-60 years who received an inactivated influenza vaccine. The CDR3 DNA follows: TGTGCCAGCAGTTTCGGTAGGATCTCCTACAATGAGCAGTTCTTC. It translates to CASSFGRISYNEQFF.